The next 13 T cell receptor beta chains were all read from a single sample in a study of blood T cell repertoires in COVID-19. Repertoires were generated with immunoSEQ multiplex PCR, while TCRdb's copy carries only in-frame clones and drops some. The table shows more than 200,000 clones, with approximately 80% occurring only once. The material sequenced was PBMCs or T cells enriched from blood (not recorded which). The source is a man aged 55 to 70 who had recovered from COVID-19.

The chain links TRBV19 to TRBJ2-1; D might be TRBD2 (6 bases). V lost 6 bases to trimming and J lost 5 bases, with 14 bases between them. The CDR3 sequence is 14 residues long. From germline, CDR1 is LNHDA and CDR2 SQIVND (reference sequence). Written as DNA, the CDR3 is TGTGCCAGTAGGACTAGTGGCAGTCACAATGAGCAGTTCTTC. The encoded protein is CASRTSGSHNEQFF. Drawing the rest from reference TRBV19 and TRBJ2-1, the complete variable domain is DGGITQSPKYLFRKEGQNVTLSCEQNLNHDAMYWYRQDPGQGLRLIYYSQIVNDFQKGDIAEGYSVSREKKESFPLTVTSAQKNPTAFYLCASRTSGSHNEQFFGPGTRLTVL.

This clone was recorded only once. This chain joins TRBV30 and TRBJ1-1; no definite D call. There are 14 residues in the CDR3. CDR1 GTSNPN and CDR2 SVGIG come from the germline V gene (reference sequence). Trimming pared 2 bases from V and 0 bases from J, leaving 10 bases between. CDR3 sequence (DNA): TGTGCCTGGAGTCTGACTCTTTTGAACACTGAAGCTTTCTTT. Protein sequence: CAWSLTLLNTEAFF.

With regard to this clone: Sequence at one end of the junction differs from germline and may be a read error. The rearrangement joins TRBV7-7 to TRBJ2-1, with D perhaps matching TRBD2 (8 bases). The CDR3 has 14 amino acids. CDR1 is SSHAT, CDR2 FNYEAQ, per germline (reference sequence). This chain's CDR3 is CASSLAGQSNEQFF. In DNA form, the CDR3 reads TGTGCTAGCAGCTTAGCGGGACAGTCCAATGAGCAGTTCTTC. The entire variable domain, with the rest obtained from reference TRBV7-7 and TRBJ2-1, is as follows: GAGVSQSPRYKVTKRGQDVTLRCDPISSHATLYWYQQALGQGPEFLTYFNYEAQPDKSGLPSDRFSAERPEGSISTLTIQRTEQRDSAMYRCASSLAGQSNEQFFGPGTRLTVL.

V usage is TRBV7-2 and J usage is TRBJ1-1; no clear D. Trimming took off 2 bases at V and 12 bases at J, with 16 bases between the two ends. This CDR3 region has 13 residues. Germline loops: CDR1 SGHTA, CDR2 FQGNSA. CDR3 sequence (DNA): TGTGCCAGCAGCTTAACAATGGCCGGGATATCTTTCTTT. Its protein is CASSLTMAGISFF. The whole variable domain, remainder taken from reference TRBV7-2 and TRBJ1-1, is GAGVSQSPSNKVTEKGKDVELRCDPISGHTALYWYRQSLGQGLEFLIYFQGNSAPDKSGLPSDRFSAERTGGSVSTLTIQRTQQEDSAVYLCASSLTMAGISFFGQGTRLTVV.

This CDR3 reads CASNDPGYGYTF. CDR3 DNA sequence: TGTGCCAGCAACGATCCGGGGTATGGCTACACCTTC. The chain links TRBV25-1 to TRBJ1-2; the D is unclear. This CDR3 contains 12 residues. Germline V gene data show CDR1 as MGHDK and CDR2 as SYGVNS. The germline V and J ends were trimmed by 7 bases and 5 bases, with 11 bases remaining between them.

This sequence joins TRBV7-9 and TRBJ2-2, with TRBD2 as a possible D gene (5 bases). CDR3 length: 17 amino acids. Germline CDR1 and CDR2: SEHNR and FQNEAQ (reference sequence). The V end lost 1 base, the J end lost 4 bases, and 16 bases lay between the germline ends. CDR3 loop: CASSLERTRGGTGELFF. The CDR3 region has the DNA TGTGCCAGCAGCTTAGAGCGGACCCGGGGTGGCACCGGGGAGCTGTTTTTT.

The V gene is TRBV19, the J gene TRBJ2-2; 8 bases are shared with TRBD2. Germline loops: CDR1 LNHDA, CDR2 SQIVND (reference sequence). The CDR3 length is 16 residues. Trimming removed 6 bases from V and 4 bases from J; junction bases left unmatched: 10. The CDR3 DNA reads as TGTGCCAGTAGACCCTTCTTAGCGGGGCCCACCGGGGAGCTGTTTTTT. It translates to CASRPFLAGPTGELFF.

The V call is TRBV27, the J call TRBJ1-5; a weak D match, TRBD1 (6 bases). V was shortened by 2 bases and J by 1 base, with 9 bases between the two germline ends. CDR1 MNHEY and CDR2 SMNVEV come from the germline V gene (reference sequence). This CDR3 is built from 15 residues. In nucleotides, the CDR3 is TGTGCCAGCAGTTTAACAACAGGGAGCAATCAGCCCCAGCATTTT. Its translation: CASSLTTGSNQPQHF.

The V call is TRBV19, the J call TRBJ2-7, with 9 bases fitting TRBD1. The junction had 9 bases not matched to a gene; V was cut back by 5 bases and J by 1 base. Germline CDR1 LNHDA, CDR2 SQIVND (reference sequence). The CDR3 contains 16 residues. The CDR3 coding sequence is TGTGCCAGTAGTGCGACCGGGACAGGGTTTTCCTACGAGCAGTACTTC. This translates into CASSATGTGFSYEQYF. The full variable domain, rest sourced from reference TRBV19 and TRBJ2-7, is DGGITQSPKYLFRKEGQNVTLSCEQNLNHDAMYWYRQDPGQGLRLIYYSQIVNDFQKGDIAEGYSVSREKKESFPLTVTSAQKNPTAFYLCASSATGTGFSYEQYFGPGTRLTVT.

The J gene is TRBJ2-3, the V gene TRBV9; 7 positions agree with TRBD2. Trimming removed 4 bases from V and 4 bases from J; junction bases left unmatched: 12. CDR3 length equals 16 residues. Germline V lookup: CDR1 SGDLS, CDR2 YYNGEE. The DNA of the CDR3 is TGTGCCAGCAGCTCCCAGGGAGGGGCCCGGGCAGATACGCAGTATTTT. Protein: CASSSQGGARADTQYF.

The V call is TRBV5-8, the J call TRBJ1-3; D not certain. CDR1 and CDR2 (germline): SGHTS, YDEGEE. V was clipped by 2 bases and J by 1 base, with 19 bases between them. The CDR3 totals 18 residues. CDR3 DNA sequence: TGTGCCAGCAGCTTTCGGCCGGTGGGAGGATGGTCTGGAAACACCATATATTTT. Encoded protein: CASSFRPVGGWSGNTIYF.

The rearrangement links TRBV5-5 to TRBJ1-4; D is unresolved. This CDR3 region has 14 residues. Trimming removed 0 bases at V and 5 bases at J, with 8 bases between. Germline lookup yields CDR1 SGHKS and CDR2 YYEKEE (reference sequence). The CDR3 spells CASSLAPVNEKLFF. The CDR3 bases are TGTGCCAGCAGCTTGGCCCCGGTAAATGAAAAACTGTTTTTT.

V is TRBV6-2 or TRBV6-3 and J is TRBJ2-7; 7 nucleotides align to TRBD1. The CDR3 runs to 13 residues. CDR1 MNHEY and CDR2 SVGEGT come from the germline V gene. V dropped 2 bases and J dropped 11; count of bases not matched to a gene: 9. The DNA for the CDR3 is TGTGCCAGCAGTTACGGCGTAACAGGGGCAGAGTACTTC. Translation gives CASSYGVTGAEYF.